These T cell receptor beta chains were read from a single sample in a study of T-cell memory formation after mild COVID-19. TCRdb passed the 5' RACE reads through MiXCR, listing each CDR3 protein once. The sample lists 500,000 to 650,000 distinct CDR3 sequences, less than 25% seen once, with 8.4% in the top ten. The sequencing sample was made of PBMCs or a T cell subset sorted from them (not recorded which). All receptors come from an adult woman who had mild COVID-19 (a few samples of this study predate the infection). Cell type and time point are not known. CDR3s leave out the opening cysteine and the closing phenylalanine or tryptophan. The size of a clone is reported for some rows only, either as once, few or many, or as a class for expanded clones.

J: TRBJ2-1
size: many
V: TRBV5-1
CDR3: ASSLGLAGENEQF

J: TRBJ2-3
size: NA
V: TRBV7-2
CDR3: ASSSAGWDTQY

J: TRBJ1-1
size: many
V: TRBV6-2/TRBV6-3
CDR3: ASSYGGSEAF

J: TRBJ1-6
size: NA
V: TRBV5-1
CDR3: ASRQGSGNSPLH

J: TRBJ2-6
size: NA
V: TRBV20-1
CDR3: SATWGAGANVLT

J: TRBJ2-2
size: few
V: TRBV7-3
CDR3: ASSPLAGGSTGELF

J: TRBJ2-1
size: few
V: TRBV11-3
CDR3: ASSAGQAQNEQF

J: TRBJ2-2
size: many
V: TRBV12-3/TRBV12-4
CDR3: ASSIRTSGDTGELF

J: TRBJ2-3
size: NA
V: TRBV30
CDR3: AWSVGRFADTQY

J: TRBJ2-4
size: few
V: TRBV30
CDR3: AWRMGQGGQQY

J: TRBJ2-7
size: few
V: TRBV21-1
CDR3: ASRMGFLRFEQY

J: TRBJ1-5
size: few
V: TRBV4-1
CDR3: ASSHLGVANQPQH

J: TRBJ2-1
size: few
V: TRBV14
CDR3: ASSKDRGKGNEQF

J: TRBJ1-5
size: few
V: TRBV19
CDR3: ASKDRRGNQPQH

J: TRBJ2-1
size: NA
V: TRBV6-2/TRBV6-3
CDR3: ASRGGLAGVPLYNEQF

J: TRBJ1-3
size: NA
V: TRBV25-1
CDR3: ASQGDDTIY

J: TRBJ1-6
size: NA
V: TRBV28
CDR3: ASSPGSENSPLH

J: TRBJ2-7
size: NA
V: TRBV5-1
CDR3: ASRERGQSSYEQY

J: TRBJ1-1
size: NA
V: TRBV7-3
CDR3: ASSRYSDTEAF

J: TRBJ1-1
size: few
V: TRBV12-3/TRBV12-4
CDR3: ASSFGPNGGGTEAF

J: TRBJ1-1
size: few
V: TRBV20-1
CDR3: VGGQVIGTEAF

J: TRBJ2-1
size: NA
V: TRBV24-1
CDR3: ATSAAPGGGSYNEQF

J: TRBJ2-3
size: few
V: TRBV11-2
CDR3: ASSRQGIDTQY

J: TRBJ1-2
size: NA
V: TRBV3-1
CDR3: ASSQDQGGYT

J: TRBJ2-5
size: few
V: TRBV12-3/TRBV12-4
CDR3: ASSLLRQGKGRGETQY

J: TRBJ2-1
size: many
V: TRBV3-1
CDR3: ASSQDSASGSNEQF